This TCR beta chain is drawn from a study of early T cells in non-severe SARS-CoV-2 infection. Background on the study: Sequenced bulk RNA came from whole blood that was unsorted, and chains were unpaired.

Findings and caveats of the study: VDJdb matching, biased toward anti-spike CD8 responses, missed private and CD4 specificities.

By frequency in the sample, this clonotype is medium-sized. Its cognate antigen is unknown. CDR1 is MNHEY and CDR2 is SVGAGI in the germline V gene. Trimming removed 7 bases at V and 4 bases at J, with 17 bases between. The CDR3 totals 14 residues. The protocol attached unique molecular identifiers to individual cDNA molecules. TCRdb called the 5' RACE reads again in MiXCR, with one record for every CDR3 protein. The repertoire includes around 50,000 distinct CDR3 sequences, approximately 12% of them detected once, and around 2.8% sits in the top ten. The sequencing input was whole blood. This TCR derives from an adult who was a healthcare worker with PCR-confirmed SARS-CoV-2 infection or an uninfected control (not recorded which). The rearrangement links TRBV6-5 to TRBJ2-7; TRBD1 might be the D (6 bases). CDR3: CASTRAGRGYEQYF. DNA of the CDR3: TGTGCCAGCACCCGGGCCGGTAGGGGGTACGAGCAGTACTTC.